This T cell receptor (beta chain) was observed in a study of T cell responses to AZD1222 COVID-19 vaccine. Data came from immunoSEQ multiplex PCR; TCRdb stores just in-frame clones and leaves some out. The table has 150,000 to 160,000 clones, approximately 90% seen once. The CDR3 is made up of 19 amino acids. Germline V gives CDR1 SGHTA, CDR2 FQGNSA. The J segment lost 4 bases and the V segment lost 6 bases, leaving 21 bases of the junction unmatched. Here the sequenced sample was peripheral blood, taken on day 0 of AZD1222 vaccination. This clonotype originated in an adult in good health. V gene TRBV7-2 combines with J gene TRBJ2-3; 8 bases map to TRBD2. CDR3 protein: CASRNAPSPGLVDADTQYF. CDR3 sequence (DNA): TGTGCCAGCAGAAACGCACCATCTCCGGGACTAGTCGATGCAGATACGCAGTATTTT.